This T cell receptor (beta chain) was obtained from a study of spatial heterogeneity in lung cancer. In TCRdb, the 5' RACE reads were re-called with MiXCR into one record per CDR3 protein. The sample contains tens of thousands of distinct CDR3 sequences, approximately 21% of which appear only once. This clonotype was counted ten times or more. Specified time point: sample taken at primary tumor resection. TCRs were sequenced from unsorted whole RNA of tumor, nontumor lung or PBMC. The receptor was isolated from a male donor with early-stage non-small cell lung cancer. The sequencing used PBMCs, collected at surgery.

CDR3 loop: CASSLFPSGVRNEQFF. The CDR3 DNA reads as TGTGCCAGCAGCTTATTCCCTAGCGGGGTTCGCAATGAGCAGTTCTTC. This sequence joins TRBV7-3 and TRBJ2-1, with 9 bases aligning to TRBD2. Germline V gene sequence: CDR1 SGHTA, CDR2 FQGTGA. The CDR3 has 16 amino acids. V lost 2 bases, J lost 6 bases, and 8 bases stayed unmatched. The full variable domain, completed using reference TRBV7-3 and TRBJ2-1, is GAGVSQTPSNKVTEKGKYVELRCDPISGHTALYWYRQSLGQGPEFLIYFQGTGAADDSGLPNDRFFAVRPEGSVSTLKIQRTERGDSAVYLCASSLFPSGVRNEQFFGPGTRLTVL.